The 30 T cell receptor beta chains below all came from one sample that was sequenced in a study of a mutant IDH1 vaccine in newly diagnosed glioma. Time point described: week 11, during vaccination. Vaccination used 300 ug of mutant IDH1 20-mer peptide per dose, with topical imiquimod. The assay was immunoSEQ multiplex PCR, and TCRdb's table has in-frame clones only and misses some. The sample yields around 65,000 clones, about four fifths seen once. These receptors are not linked to any known antigen. Sequenced material: PBMCs, taken from a glioma patient whose treatment included an IDH1 peptide vaccine. Every receptor here comes from a man aged 45-60 years with glioma.

This clone was seen a handful of times. The chain employs TRBV12-2 and TRBJ1-1. TRBV12-2 is a pseudogene segment. The CDR3 extends over 15 amino acids. The CDR3 nucleotides are TGTGCAAGTCGCCGGGGACGTTTACTGAACACTGAAGCTTTCTTT. It specifies CASRRGRLLNTEAFF.

This clone has a handful of counts. The chain is built from TRBV27 and TRBJ2-7; TRBD1 matches 8 bases. The CDR3 sequence is 14 residues long. V was pared by 6 bases and J by 0 bases, with 4 bases of the junction left unmatched. In germline, CDR1 is MNHEY, CDR2 SMNVEV (reference sequence). CDR3 DNA sequence: TGTGCCAGCAGCCGGACAGGGTACTCCTACGAGCAGTACTTC. Amino acid sequence: CASSRTGYSYEQYF.

The chain couples TRBV5-5 to TRBJ2-7; 8 bases fit TRBD1. After removal of 1 base from V and 2 bases from J, the junction contained 8 bases not matched to a gene. This CDR3 region has 16 residues. CDR1 and CDR2 from the germline V gene are SGHKS and YYEKEE (reference sequence). This CDR3 reads CASSLPIDRGTYEQYF. For the CDR3, the DNA is TGTGCCAGCAGCTTGCCCATCGACAGGGGCACCTACGAGCAGTACTTC.

This clone occurred a few times. The rearrangement links TRBV2 to TRBJ2-7; D perhaps matches TRBD2 (6 bases). V lost 4 bases and J lost 6, with 7 bases in between. The germline gives CDR1 SNHLY, CDR2 FYNNEI. This CDR3 has 11 residues. The CDR3 DNA reads TGTGCCAGCAGTGGACTAGTCGAGCAGTACTTC. This encodes CASSGLVEQYF.

The chain links TRBV6-5 to TRBJ1-6; 7 bases match TRBD1. J lost 10 bases, V lost 11 bases, and 8 bases had no gene match. Germline CDR1 reads MNHEY; CDR2 reads SVGAGI. The length of the CDR3 is 12 residues. The DNA of the CDR3 is TGTGCCGGAAGGACAGGTCAATCACCCCTCCACTTT. Translating it yields CAGRTGQSPLHF.

The gene calls are TRBV5-4 and TRBJ1-6; tentative D call: TRBD1 (6 bases). CDR1 is SGHNT, CDR2 YYREEE, per germline (reference sequence). This CDR3 region has 15 residues. Trimming pared 0 bases from V and 10 bases from J, leaving 14 bases between. In nucleotides, the CDR3 is TGTGCCAGCAGCTTGGGGGGGCTCCAGGTATCACCCCTCCACTTT. Protein product: CASSLGGLQVSPLHF.

The chain links TRBV18 to TRBJ2-5; D could derive from TRBD1 or TRBD2 (5 bases each). The CDR3 runs to 18 residues. The V end was cut by 6 bases, the J end by 2 bases, with 25 bases between. In germline, CDR1 is KGHSH, CDR2 LQKENI. The CDR3 region has the DNA TGTGCCAGCTCCCTCACAACCGTGAGGGGAAACAGACAAGAGACCCAGTACTTC. It specifies CASSLTTVRGNRQETQYF.

The V gene is TRBV7-9, the J gene TRBJ1-4; D uncertain. Looked up from germline, CDR1 is SEHNR and CDR2 is FQNEAQ (reference sequence). The CDR3 runs to 15 residues. The V end was cut by 0 bases, the J end by 0 bases, with 5 bases between. CDR3 in DNA: TGTGCCAGCAGCTTAGCGCCGGCAACTAATGAAAAACTGTTTTTT. Translation gives CASSLAPATNEKLFF.

The gene calls are TRBV6-1 and TRBJ2-6, with 10 bases fitting TRBD2. With 4 bases clipped from V and 0 bases from J, the junction kept 0 bases outside the gene matches. The CDR3 has 16 amino acids. Per germline, CDR1 MNHNS and CDR2 SASEGT. The CDR3, as DNA: TGTGCCAGCAGTGCTAGCGGGAGCTCTGGGGCCAACGTCCTGACTTTC. This sequence encodes CASSASGSSGANVLTF.

The chain uses TRBV7-9 and TRBJ2-5; D is unclear. The CDR3 length is 14 residues. Germline-derived CDR1 and CDR2 are SEHNR and FQNEAQ (reference sequence). V lost 2 bases and J lost 3, with 10 bases in between. The CDR3 loop is CASSLRATEETQYF. The DNA for the CDR3 is TGTGCCAGCAGCTTACGGGCTACGGAAGAGACCCAGTACTTC.

V usage is TRBV7-6 and J usage is TRBJ1-1; 9 bases agree with TRBD1. Per germline, CDR1 SGHVS and CDR2 FNYEAQ. V lost 0 bases to trimming and J lost 1 base; unmatched junction nucleotides: 0. The length of the CDR3 is 15 residues. The CDR3 DNA reads as TGTGCCAGCAGCTTAGCGGACAGGGGGAACACTGAAGCTTTCTTT. As protein: CASSLADRGNTEAFF.

The chain combines TRBV2 with TRBJ1-2; a weak D match, TRBD1 (5 bases). CDR3 length equals 13 residues. Germline CDR1 reads SNHLY; CDR2 reads FYNNEI. Trimming left V 6 bases short and J 6 bases short, with 14 bases between. The CDR3 nucleotides are TGTGCCAGCAGGGTTGACAGTTCTGATGGCTACACCTTC. Amino acid sequence: CASRVDSSDGYTF. The full variable domain, its missing parts supplied by reference TRBV2 and TRBJ1-2, is EPEVTQTPSHQVTQMGQEVILRCVPISNHLYFYWYRQILGQKVEFLVSFYNNEISEKSEIFDDQFSVERPDGSNFTLKIRSTKLEDSAMYFCASRVDSSDGYTFGSGTRLTVV.

J is TRBJ1-2 and V is TRBV7-9; maybe TRBD1 (5 bases). The CDR3 length is 13 residues. The germline V and J ends were trimmed by 5 bases and 8 bases, with 15 bases remaining between them. Looked up from germline, CDR1 is SEHNR and CDR2 is FQNEAQ (reference sequence). The CDR3 loop reads CASSRIGTAGYTF. CDR3 sequence (DNA): TGTGCCAGCAGCAGGATCGGGACGGCGGGCTACACCTTC.

The rearrangement uses TRBV14 and TRBJ2-1; tentatively, D is TRBD1 or TRBD2 (5 bases each). Germline values: CDR1 SGHDN, CDR2 FVKESK. V was shortened by 5 bases and J by 9 bases, with 23 bases between the two germline ends. The CDR3 spans 16 residues. The CDR3 region has the DNA TGTGCCAGCAGCGAAGGGGAGTTTTGGGGCCTGGCTGAGCAGTTCTTC. Translation gives CASSEGEFWGLAEQFF. Full variable domain (remainder filled in from reference TRBV14 and TRBJ2-1): EAGVTQFPSHSVIEKGQTVTLRCDPISGHDNLYWYRRVMGKEIKFLLHFVKESKQDESGMPNNRFLAERTGGTYSTLKVQPAELEDSGVYFCASSEGEFWGLAEQFFGPGTRLTVL.

The CDR3 protein is CAAKEAISGNTIYF. CDR3 coding DNA: TGTGCCGCCAAGGAGGCTATCTCTGGAAACACCATATATTTT. The chain carries TRBV10-3 and TRBJ1-3; no reliable D call. Germline V gives CDR1 ENHRY, CDR2 SYGVKD. This CDR3 has 14 amino acids. Trimming shortened V by 11 bases and J by 0 bases, and 14 bases separated the two germline ends.

The rearrangement uses TRBV6-6 and TRBJ2-3; D is tentatively TRBD1 or TRBD2 (5 bases each). The CDR3 is 14 amino acids. Germline CDR1 is MNHNY and CDR2 is SVGAGI (reference sequence). The V end was cut by 6 bases, the J end by 2 bases, with 12 bases between. DNA for the CDR3: TGTGCCAGCAGCTGGGGGACCCTCACAGATACGCAGTATTTT. It is translated as CASSWGTLTDTQYF.

The V gene is TRBV6-1, the J gene TRBJ2-5; D may correspond to TRBD1 or TRBD2 (5 bases each). This CDR3 is built from 13 residues. Germline values: CDR1 MNHNS, CDR2 SASEGT. V was trimmed by 5 bases and J by 11 bases, leaving 18 bases between them. The DNA for the CDR3 is TGTGCCAGCAGTCTGACAGTCCTCTGGGAGCAGTACTTC. It encodes CASSLTVLWEQYF.

The chain couples TRBV7-3 to TRBJ2-1, with D unresolved. The germline V gene encodes CDR1 SGHTA and CDR2 FQGTGA. The CDR3 spans 15 residues. Trimming stripped 0 bases from V and 0 bases from J, with 6 bases between. For the CDR3, the DNA is TGTGCCAGCAGCTTAACGCCGAGCTCCTACAATGAGCAGTTCTTC. Translated, it gives CASSLTPSSYNEQFF.

The genes are TRBV19 and TRBJ1-5, with a tentative D call TRBD1 (5 bases). Germline V gene sequence: CDR1 LNHDA, CDR2 SQIVND (reference sequence). This CDR3 spans 13 amino acids. V shed 5 bases and J shed 9 bases, with 14 bases lying between them. The CDR3 sequence is CASSLGDVRPQHF. The CDR3 nucleotides read TGTGCCAGTAGTCTAGGGGATGTACGGCCCCAGCATTTT.

With respect to this clone: Distinct nucleotide sequences in the sample also encode this CDR3. The genes are TRBV11-2 and TRBJ2-5; D remains unclear. Trimming took 2 bases from V and 2 from J, leaving 0 bases between them. This CDR3 contains 11 residues. Germline values: CDR1 SGHAT, CDR2 FQNNGV. The CDR3 DNA reads as TGTGCCAGCAGCTTACAAGAGACCCAGTACTTC. It specifies CASSLQETQYF.

The J gene is TRBJ2-1, the V gene TRBV29-1; TRBD2 matches 8 bases. The trim removed 3 bases at V and 6 bases at J, leaving 10 bases unmatched. CDR3 size: 15 residues. Germline lookup yields CDR1 SQVTM and CDR2 ANQGSEA. The CDR3 region is CSVEGGGRQGNEQFF. The CDR3 DNA reads TGCAGCGTTGAGGGTGGCGGGAGGCAGGGCAATGAGCAGTTCTTC.

The CDR3 nucleotides read TGTGCCAGCAGCTTAGTGGGCCGTGAGCAGTTCTTC. Its protein is CASSLVGREQFF. The chain employs TRBV7-2 and TRBJ2-1; D gene unclear. Germline V lookup: CDR1 SGHTA, CDR2 FQGNSA. V lost 1 base and J 9 bases, leaving 7 bases between the germline ends. The CDR3 contains 12 residues.

The rearrangement joins TRBV7-2 to TRBJ2-2; D is ambiguous. The V gene lost 3 bases and the J gene lost 0 bases, with 11 bases spanning the gap. From germline, CDR1 is SGHTA and CDR2 FQGNSA. The CDR3 loop spans 16 amino acids. The CDR3 DNA sequence: TGTGCCAGCAGCTTGGGGTCTAGGCCGAACACCGGGGAGCTGTTTTTT. Protein sequence: CASSLGSRPNTGELFF.

This rearrangement joins TRBV6-4 to TRBJ2-3; TRBD2 aligns across 15 bases. V trimming: 4 bases; J trimming: 5 bases; junction bases outside the gene matches: 7. Looked up from germline, CDR1 is MRHNA and CDR2 is SNTAGT. This CDR3 has 17 amino acids. The CDR3 is CASSAYPGLAGGDTQYF. The DNA for the CDR3 is TGTGCCAGCAGTGCCTATCCGGGACTAGCGGGAGGAGATACGCAGTATTTT.

The chain uses TRBV7-2 and TRBJ1-2; D is unclear. Per germline, CDR1 SGHTA and CDR2 FQGNSA. V lost 3 bases, J lost 2 bases, and 10 bases lay in between. The CDR3 extends over 14 amino acids. CDR3 nucleotide sequence: TGTGCCAGCAGCTTGGATGAACAGAACTATGGCTACACCTTC. Amino acid sequence: CASSLDEQNYGYTF.

There are a few counts of this clone. J is TRBJ2-5 and V is TRBV5-4; 7 bases align to TRBD2. The V segment lost 9 bases and the J segment 4 bases; nucleotides outside the gene matches: 9. This CDR3 comprises 13 residues. Germline values: CDR1 SGHNT, CDR2 YYREEE (reference sequence). CDR3 protein: CATKLAIGETQYF. CDR3 bases: TGTGCCACGAAACTAGCGATCGGAGAGACCCAGTACTTC.

The CDR3: CSGGPALAGVYNEQFF. Written as DNA, the CDR3 is TGCAGCGGAGGGCCAGCACTAGCGGGAGTCTACAATGAGCAGTTCTTC. J is TRBJ2-1 and V is TRBV29-1; 11 bases map to TRBD2. CDR3 length: 16 residues. J was trimmed by 3 bases and V by 7 bases; bases with no gene match: 11. CDR1 SQVTM and CDR2 ANQGSEA come from the germline V gene.

V is TRBV28 and J is TRBJ1-5, with a possible D match to TRBD1 (5 bases). V lost 2 bases and J lost 9, with 17 bases in between. CDR3 size: 15 residues. Germline V gives CDR1 MDHEN, CDR2 SYDVKM. CDR3: CASSLGLGETTPQHF. The CDR3, as DNA: TGTGCCAGCAGTTTAGGTCTAGGGGAAACTACGCCCCAGCATTTT.

This sequence joins TRBV5-6 and TRBJ2-1, with a tentative D call TRBD1 (6 bases). The V end lost 2 bases, the J end lost 5 bases, and 11 bases lay between the germline ends. CDR1 and CDR2 (germline): SGHDT, YYEEEE. The CDR3 is 14 residues long. CDR3 region: CASSFTGNDNEQFF. The CDR3 DNA follows: TGTGCCAGCAGCTTTACAGGGAATGACAATGAGCAGTTCTTC.

The V call is TRBV5-4, the J call TRBJ2-1, with D unclear. The CDR3 length is 11 residues. Germline V gives CDR1 SGHNT, CDR2 YYREEE (reference sequence). Deletions cut 2 bases from V and 7 bases from J, with 4 bases between. The chain's CDR3 is CASSFGNEQFF. The CDR3 coding sequence is TGTGCCAGCAGCTTCGGGAATGAGCAGTTCTTC.